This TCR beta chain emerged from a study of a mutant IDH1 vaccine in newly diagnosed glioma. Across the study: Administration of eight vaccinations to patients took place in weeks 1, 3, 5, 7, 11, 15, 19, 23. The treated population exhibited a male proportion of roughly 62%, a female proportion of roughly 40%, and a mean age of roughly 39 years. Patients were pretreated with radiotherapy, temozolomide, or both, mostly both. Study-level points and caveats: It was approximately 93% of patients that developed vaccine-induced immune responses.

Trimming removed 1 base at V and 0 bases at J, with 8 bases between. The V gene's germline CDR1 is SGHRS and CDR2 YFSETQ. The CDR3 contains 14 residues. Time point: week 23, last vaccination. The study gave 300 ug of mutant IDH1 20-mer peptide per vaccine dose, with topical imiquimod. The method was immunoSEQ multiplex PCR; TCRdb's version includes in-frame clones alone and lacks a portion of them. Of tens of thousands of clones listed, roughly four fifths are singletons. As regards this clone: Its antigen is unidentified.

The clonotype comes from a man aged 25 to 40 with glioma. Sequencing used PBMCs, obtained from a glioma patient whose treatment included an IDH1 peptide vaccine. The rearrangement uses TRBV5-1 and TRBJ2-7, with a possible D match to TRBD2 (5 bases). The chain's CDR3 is CASSLTAGSYEQYF. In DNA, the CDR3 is TGCGCCAGCAGCTTGACGGCGGGCTCCTACGAGCAGTACTTC. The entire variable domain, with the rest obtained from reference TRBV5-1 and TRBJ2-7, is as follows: KAGVTQTPRYLIKTRGQQVTLSCSPISGHRSVSWYQQTPGQGLQFLFEYFSETQRNKGNFPGRFSGRQFSNSRSEMNVSTLELGDSALYLCASSLTAGSYEQYFGPGTRLTVT.